A selection of T cell receptor beta chains follows, all from one sample in a study of cytomegalovirus exposure and HLA in healthy donors. Sequenced by immunoSEQ multiplex PCR; TCRdb stores in-frame clones only, minus some. The data contain roughly 120,000 clones, approximately 91% of them seen just once; the ten biggest clones take up 4% to 5.5%. Sequenced input: PBMCs. The source is a man between 18 and 29 years old in good health and CMV-seropositive. CDR3s include the opening cysteine and the closing phenylalanine or tryptophan. Each record gives: J gene, V gene, D gene, clone size, CDR3 DNA, CDR3 protein. The D gene is left open where the match is weak. The listing skips clone size in some rows; elsewhere it reads once, few, many or a size class.

TRBJ2-7	TRBV27	NA	NA	TGTGCCAGCGGATTCGGACAGACCTACGAGCAGTACTTC	CASGFGQTYEQYF
TRBJ2-3	TRBV9	TRBD1	NA	TGTGCCAGCAGCGTAGAAGGGACAGGGGTTACAGATACGCAGTATTTT	CASSVEGTGVTDTQYF
TRBJ1-3	TRBV11-2	NA	NA	TGTGCCAGCAGCACCTTTGGTGTAGTCTCTGGAAACACCATATATTTT	CASSTFGVVSGNTIYF
TRBJ1-2	TRBV28	NA	NA	TGTGCCACCGTACTGGCCAGGACACCAAGATGGGGCTACACCTTC	CATVLARTPRWGYTF
TRBJ1-2	TRBV10-2	TRBD1	NA	TGCGCTTCTCACCCCGACAGGGAAGGAGGCTACACCTTC	CASHPDREGGYTF
TRBJ2-7	TRBV19	NA	NA	TGTGCCAGTAGTCCGCTTTGGGGGGCCTACGAGCAGTACTTC	CASSPLWGAYEQYF
TRBJ1-5	TRBV4-3	NA	once	TGCGCCAGCAGCCAAGACCAGGGCCTCGGTCAGCCCCAGCATTTT	CASSQDQGLGQPQHF
TRBJ2-1	TRBV11-3	NA	NA	TGTGCCAGCAGCCCGGGACTTAGCTCCTACAATGAGCAGTTCTTC	CASSPGLSSYNEQFF
TRBJ2-1	TRBV5-4	NA	NA	TGTGCCAGCAGCTCGCCCCCTAGCGAGGTATACAATGAGCAGTTCTTC	CASSSPPSEVYNEQFF
TRBJ2-7	TRBV30	TRBD1	NA	TGTGCCTGGACCAAAGGACAGGGTGACTACGAGCAGTACTTC	CAWTKGQGDYEQYF
TRBJ2-5	TRBV4-3	NA	NA	TGCGCCAGCAGCCAGGCCACAGGGGCGGGGGAGACCCAGTACTTC	CASSQATGAGETQYF
TRBJ2-7	TRBV2	NA	NA	TGTGCCAGCAGTGATATTCAGGACACCGCCTACGAGCAGTACTTC	CASSDIQDTAYEQYF
TRBJ2-3	TRBV7-2	TRBD2	NA	TGTGCCAGCAGCTGGACTAGCGGGGGGCGCACAGATACGCAGTATTTT	CASSWTSGGRTDTQYF
TRBJ1-2	TRBV5-1	NA	once	TGCGCCAGCAGCTTGGAGCCGGGAGCTTACTATGGCTACACCTTC	CASSLEPGAYYGYTF
TRBJ1-2	TRBV2	NA	NA	TGTGCCAGTCAGCAGAGGAGATCAGTAAACTATGGCTACACCTTC	CASQQRRSVNYGYTF
TRBJ1-6	TRBV2	NA	NA	TGTGCCAGCTATCTGGCAAGCGGGTCACCCCTCCACTTT	CASYLASGSPLHF
TRBJ2-6	TRBV7-2	NA	NA	TGTGCCAGCAGCTTAGTTAACTCCCTTGACGTCCTGACTTTC	CASSLVNSLDVLTF
TRBJ1-2	TRBV7-8	NA	once	TGTGCCAGCAGCGTGAGGGATACATCGGTGGGTTTCACCTTC	CASSVRDTSVGFTF
TRBJ1-4	TRBV4-1	TRBD1	NA	TGCGCCAGCAGCCAGAGGGGACAGGTGAATGAAAAACTGTTTTTT	CASSQRGQVNEKLFF
TRBJ1-4	TRBV2	NA	NA	TGTGCCAGCAGTTGGTCGAGTGCAACTAATGAAAAACTGTTTTTT	CASSWSSATNEKLFF
TRBJ1-5	TRBV2	NA	NA	TGTGCCAGCACCCAGGAGGGGCAGCACAATCAGCCCCAGCATTTT	CASTQEGQHNQPQHF
TRBJ1-2	TRBV4-2	NA	NA	TGTGCCAGCAGCCAAGAGACCCGGGGAGGCTACACCTTC	CASSQETRGGYTF
TRBJ1-1	TRBV6-1	NA	once	TGTGCCAGCAGTGAACGGGAAAACACTGAAGCTTTCTTT	CASSERENTEAFF
TRBJ1-4	TRBV6-1	NA	NA	TGTGCCAGCAGAACGCAGACGGCAGGGTGGGAAAAACTGTTTTTT	CASRTQTAGWEKLFF